Listed here are 17 T cell receptor beta chains from one sample, sequenced in a study of regulatory T cells in long-lasting Graves disease (dated by TCRdb to the early 2020s). The method behind the library was multiplex PCR. For sequencing, an Illumina HiSeq 4000 was employed. CDR3 regions were amplified by Arm-PCR with iRepertoire HTBI primers to construct TCR beta libraries. TCRdb reworked the public reads: Q25 trimming with fastp, MiXCR clone assembly, productive beta chains retained. One record per CDR3 amino acid sequence lists the most common genes and DNA. Across this sample there are around 460,000 distinct CDR3 sequences, with roughly 22% seen only once. 13% of the sample is held by the ten biggest clonotypes. The sample's time point label, decoded: persistent/refractory GD, antithyroid drugs over 5 years with positive TRAb. For both TCR sequencing and RNA sequencing, RNA was extracted from PBMCs in TRIzol.

The specimen comprised peripheral blood mononuclear cells (PBMCs), sampled when the disease was refractory, from a patient treated with antithyroid drugs. The receptors were sampled from a female donor with Graves disease.

This clonotype was counted at least ten times. The rearrangement uses TRBV5-1 and TRBJ1-4; D ambiguous. This CDR3 is 14 amino acids long. The germline V gene encodes CDR1 SGHRS and CDR2 YFSETQ. Trimming removed 0 bases from V and 0 bases from J, with 3 bases in between. This chain's CDR3 is CASSLATTNEKLFF. CDR3 DNA sequence: TGCGCCAGCAGCTTGGCAACAACTAATGAAAAACTGTTTTTT.

The chain has TRBV7-9 and TRBJ1-2, with TRBD1 identical over 9 bases. J lost 10 bases, V lost 5 bases, and 5 bases had no gene match. The CDR3 has 12 amino acids. CDR1 is SEHNR, CDR2 FQNEAQ, per germline (reference sequence). CDR3 sequence (DNA): TGTGCCAGCAGCCGGGACAGGGAATTCTACACCTTC. It translates to CASSRDREFYTF.

Regarding this clonotype: This sequence is one base from a far larger clone and is likely a read error. CDR3 residues: CASNKEGGYAF. CDR3 nucleotides: TGTGCCAGCAACAAGGAAGGAGGCTACGCCTTC. The chain uses TRBV6-2 or TRBV6-3 and TRBJ1-2; D remains unclear. The CDR3 is 11 amino acids. In germline, CDR1 is MNHEY, CDR2 SVGEGT.

This chain links TRBV20-1 with TRBJ1-4; possibly TRBD1 for D (6 bases). Germline CDR1 is DFQATT and CDR2 is SNEGSKA (reference sequence). The V end was cut by 3 bases, the J end by 5 bases, with 19 bases between. The CDR3 runs 16 residues. The CDR3 protein is CSARTGGAGANEKLFF. The CDR3 DNA follows: TGCAGTGCTAGGACGGGGGGGGCAGGGGCAAATGAAAAACTGTTTTTT.

The gene calls are TRBV19 and TRBJ2-5; TRBD2 is a possible D gene (6 bases). Germline loops: CDR1 LNHDA, CDR2 SQIVND (reference sequence). The CDR3 extends over 13 amino acids. The V gene lost 6 bases and the J gene lost 3 bases, with 11 bases spanning the gap. The CDR3: CASRRDGEETQYF. CDR3 nucleotides: TGTGCCAGTAGGCGGGACGGGGAAGAGACCCAGTACTTC.

This clonotype showed up many times. The rearrangement links TRBV18 to TRBJ1-4; tentative D call: TRBD1 (5 bases). Deletions cut 3 bases from V and 8 bases from J, with 10 bases between. The CDR3 is 13 amino acids. CDR1 is KGHSH, CDR2 LQKENI, per germline. CDR3 in amino acids: CASSPEGLEKLFF. The CDR3 DNA reads TGTGCCAGCTCACCGGAGGGGTTGGAAAAACTGTTTTTT.

This clonotype was counted between two and nine times. This chain connects TRBV12-3 or TRBV12-4 to TRBJ2-3; D is unclear. V lost 5 bases and J 6 bases, leaving 15 bases between the germline ends. CDR3 length: 14 residues. CDR3 protein: CASSPRQATDTQYF. CDR3 bases: TGTGCCAGCAGTCCGCGACAAGCCACGGATACGCAGTATTTT.

This clonotype was detected ten times or more. The chain joins TRBV6-1 to TRBJ1-5, with a weak D call TRBD1 (5 bases). The CDR3 spans 13 residues. CDR1 MNHNS and CDR2 SASEGT come from the germline V gene. V shed 6 bases and J shed 4 bases, with 10 bases lying between them. CDR3 residues: CASSRDLNQPQHF. The CDR3 nucleotides are TGTGCCAGCAGCCGGGACCTAAATCAGCCCCAGCATTTT.

This clonotype was observed a few times. This sequence joins TRBV6-1 and TRBJ1-1; maybe TRBD1 (5 bases). Trimming cost V 6 bases and J 3 bases, with 23 bases left between them. The germline gives CDR1 MNHNS, CDR2 SASEGT. This CDR3 is built from 17 residues. The CDR3 DNA is TGTGCCAGCAGCCTGATCTCACTTGGGGGGAAGGACACTGAAGCTTTCTTT. Residues: CASSLISLGGKDTEAFF.

Of note for this clonotype: A much larger clone sits a single nucleotide away, making a read error possible. V gene TRBV11-2 combines with J gene TRBJ2-7; 7 bases line up with TRBD2. Germline CDR1 and CDR2: SGHAT and FQNNGV. This CDR3 has 16 amino acids. CDR3 amino acids: CAGSFSLGRGSYEQYF. Written as DNA, the CDR3 is TGTGCCGGCAGCTTCTCCTTGGGGCGGGGGTCCTACGAGCAGTACTTC. The whole variable domain, remainder taken from reference TRBV11-2 and TRBJ2-7, is EAGVAQSPRYKIIEKRQSVAFWCNPISGHATLYWYQQILGQGPKLLIQFQNNGVVDDSQLPKDRFSAERLKGVDSTLKIQPAKLEDSAVYLCAGSFSLGRGSYEQYFGPGTRLTVT.

This chain connects TRBV10-3 to TRBJ2-6; TRBD2 aligns across 10 bases. CDR3 size: 18 residues. From germline, CDR1 is ENHRY and CDR2 SYGVKD. V was pared by 2 bases and J by 0 bases, with 4 bases of the junction left unmatched. CDR3 bases: TGTGCCATCAGTGAGCCAAGCGGGGGGGCCTCTGGGGCCAACGTCCTGACTTTC. Its protein product is CAISEPSGGASGANVLTF.

The chain joins TRBV20-1 to TRBJ1-2; 8 positions agree with TRBD1. The CDR3 sequence is 14 residues long. The V gene's germline CDR1 is DFQATT and CDR2 SNEGSKA (reference sequence). V trimming: 1 base; J trimming: 4 bases; junction bases outside the gene matches: 5. CDR3 bases: TGCAGTGCTAGAGTCCCCGGGACAGGCTATGGCTACACCTTC. Residues: CSARVPGTGYGYTF.

V gene TRBV25-1 combines with J gene TRBJ2-7, with 9 bases identical to TRBD1. The CDR3 extends over 14 amino acids. The V and J ends lost 8 bases and 1 base, in that order; junction bases with no gene match: 6. The germline V gene has CDR1 MGHDK and CDR2 SYGVNS. The CDR3 region is CASERQGGSYEQYF. In nucleotides, the CDR3 is TGTGCCAGCGAAAGACAGGGGGGGTCCTACGAGCAGTACTTC.

The chain uses TRBV7-2 and TRBJ2-7; possibly TRBD2 for D (6 bases). CDR3 length: 15 amino acids. The germline V gene encodes CDR1 SGHTA and CDR2 FQGNSA. V was pared by 1 base and J by 5 bases, with 15 bases between. The CDR3 region has the DNA TGTGCCAGCAGCTTAGTCGGGGGAGAAGGGAACGAGCAGTACTTC. Residues: CASSLVGGEGNEQYF.

Regarding this clonotype: With a much larger clone just one base away, this may be a read error. This rearrangement joins TRBV6-5 to TRBJ1-1; the D is unclear. This CDR3 is built from 13 residues. Germline V gives CDR1 MNHEY, CDR2 SVGAGI. This CDR3 is CASSYELHTGAFF. The CDR3 DNA sequence: TGTGCCAGCAGTTACGAACTTCACACTGGAGCTTTCTTT.

The sample holds a few counts of this clonotype. This sequence joins TRBV19 and TRBJ1-5; TRBD1 might be the D (6 bases). Trimming shortened V by 5 bases and J by 2 bases, and 10 bases separated the two germline ends. The CDR3 totals 14 residues. Germline assignment: CDR1 LNHDA and CDR2 SQIVND (reference sequence). CDR3 DNA: TGTGCCAGTAGTTGGGCAGGGGGCAATCAGCCCCAGCATTTT. Translated, it gives CASSWAGGNQPQHF.

This clonotype was seen a few times. J is TRBJ2-7 and V is TRBV3-1; a weak D match, TRBD2 (5 bases). The CDR3 runs to 12 residues. With 5 bases removed from V and 6 bases from J, the gap between germline ends came to 11 bases. Germline V CDR1 and CDR2: LGHDT, YNNKEL (reference sequence). CDR3 residues: CASSVHGIEQYF. The CDR3 DNA reads as TGTGCCAGCAGCGTTCACGGGATCGAGCAGTACTTC.